This is a list of T cell receptor beta chains from one sample in a study of shared clonotypes between healthy human individuals. Clones were sequenced by immunoSEQ multiplex PCR, and TCRdb holds only the in-frame ones, with some missing. The profile shows approximately 2.1 million clones, over 85% of them singletons. The sequencing sample was made of naive CD4+ T cells from PBMCs. These receptors originate from a man aged 18 to 29 in good health. Some clones in this sample may be carry-over from other donors' samples. CDR3s leave out the opening cysteine and the closing phenylalanine or tryptophan. D genes are given only for firm matches. Clone size is given for some rows only: seen once, a few or many times, or a class if the clone is expanded.

V: TRBV28
J: TRBJ2-3
D: TRBD2
size: .
CDR3: ASRRAGVPTDTQY

V: TRBV10-3
J: TRBJ2-5
D: TRBD2
size: .
CDR3: AIRGTRGETQY

V: TRBV6-1
J: TRBJ2-1
D: TRBD2
size: .
CDR3: ASSGDRGDEQF

V: TRBV4-3
J: TRBJ2-7
D: TRBD1
size: .
CDR3: ASSQLRDRGSEQY

V: TRBV7-9
J: TRBJ2-5
D: TRBD2
size: .
CDR3: ASSLGAWLAGPNGETQY

V: TRBV6-5
J: TRBJ1-2
D: TRBD1
size: .
CDR3: ASSPGQGGYGYT

V: TRBV19
J: TRBJ1-5
D: .
size: .
CDR3: ASSVRDTGYSNQPQH

V: TRBV15
J: TRBJ1-5
D: .
size: .
CDR3: ATSRYNQPQH

V: TRBV18
J: TRBJ1-1
D: .
size: .
CDR3: ASSTGAANTEAF

V: TRBV13
J: TRBJ2-7
D: TRBD1
size: .
CDR3: ASRSQGVRYEQY

V: TRBV29-1
J: TRBJ2-3
D: .
size: .
CDR3: SAGGTTDTQY

V: TRBV28
J: TRBJ1-2
D: TRBD1
size: .
CDR3: ASSQTGGGYT

V: TRBV4-2
J: TRBJ2-7
D: TRBD2
size: .
CDR3: ASSVRTSGGSYEQY

V: TRBV4-1
J: TRBJ2-5
D: .
size: .
CDR3: ASSHRGTETQY

V: TRBV11-2
J: TRBJ2-1
D: .
size: .
CDR3: ASSLESVGEQF

V: TRBV25-1
J: TRBJ2-7
D: .
size: .
CDR3: ASNRGGSHYEQY

V: TRBV6-5
J: TRBJ1-3
D: .
size: .
CDR3: ASSRDSNSGNTIY

V: TRBV28
J: TRBJ2-3
D: .
size: .
CDR3: ARGPLVPRERY

V: TRBV10-3
J: TRBJ2-7
D: .
size: .
CDR3: AISGSGLYEQY

V: TRBV9
J: TRBJ1-4
D: .
size: once
CDR3: ASSAGFGGRLEKLF

V: TRBV28
J: TRBJ1-1
D: .
size: .
CDR3: ASSRHTTGNTEAF

V: TRBV7-3
J: TRBJ2-3
D: TRBD2
size: .
CDR3: ASSQGLASDTQY

V: TRBV18
J: TRBJ1-1
D: TRBD1
size: .
CDR3: ASSPPGQLNTEAF

V: TRBV7-9
J: TRBJ2-3
D: .
size: .
CDR3: ASSLSSTTDTQY

V: TRBV5-1
J: TRBJ1-1
D: .
size: few
CDR3: ASRQGSVDTEAF

V: TRBV7-2
J: TRBJ2-5
D: TRBD1
size: once
CDR3: ASSPDRGRVETQY

V: TRBV7-2
J: TRBJ2-7
D: .
size: .
CDR3: ASSSPGPYEQY

V: TRBV2
J: TRBJ2-2
D: TRBD2
size: .
CDR3: ASRGSGRRTGELF

V: TRBV10-1
J: TRBJ1-1
D: TRBD1
size: few
CDR3: ASSPGQKNTEAF

V: TRBV6-1
J: TRBJ2-7
D: .
size: .
CDR3: ASSSAGNYEQY

V: TRBV27
J: TRBJ2-2
D: TRBD2
size: .
CDR3: ASRPQGGRATGELF

V: TRBV6-1
J: TRBJ2-5
D: TRBD1
size: .
CDR3: ATTGQKKIQETQY

V: TRBV2
J: TRBJ2-1
D: .
size: .
CDR3: ASSDGFNEQF

V: TRBV27
J: TRBJ2-3
D: TRBD2
size: .
CDR3: ASSFSGRGRTDTQY

V: TRBV5-1
J: TRBJ1-5
D: .
size: .
CDR3: ASSPAGMANQPQH

V: TRBV5-5
J: TRBJ2-7
D: .
size: .
CDR3: ASSSPNFRDKSYEQY

V: TRBV29-1
J: TRBJ2-1
D: .
size: .
CDR3: SVEGVKDSGLYNEQF

V: TRBV11-3
J: TRBJ2-5
D: .
size: .
CDR3: ASSLGPGGETQY

V: TRBV7-2
J: TRBJ2-1
D: .
size: .
CDR3: ASSPFSGPLSGNEQF

V: TRBV19
J: TRBJ1-2
D: .
size: .
CDR3: ASHNFRQDNGYT

V: TRBV9
J: TRBJ1-3
D: .
size: .
CDR3: ASSVHQGVGNTIY

V: TRBV5-6
J: TRBJ2-3
D: .
size: .
CDR3: ASSLASKHIADTQY

V: TRBV28
J: TRBJ2-7
D: .
size: .
CDR3: ASTHRDTEQY

V: TRBV5-1
J: TRBJ1-4
D: .
size: .
CDR3: ASSSTAGDEKLF

V: TRBV29-1
J: TRBJ1-1
D: .
size: few
CDR3: SVDIPKQNTEAF

V: TRBV19
J: TRBJ2-1
D: .
size: .
CDR3: ASMGIGRGYNEQF

V: TRBV5-1
J: TRBJ2-3
D: TRBD2
size: .
CDR3: ASSLETSGTDTQY

V: TRBV18
J: TRBJ2-7
D: TRBD1
size: .
CDR3: ASSPPGDRVDYEQY

V: TRBV28
J: TRBJ1-2
D: .
size: once
CDR3: ASRYNYGYT

V: TRBV5-1
J: TRBJ1-1
D: .
size: .
CDR3: ASSFRDPTEAF

V: TRBV18
J: TRBJ2-7
D: .
size: once
CDR3: ASGALGEQY

V: TRBV15
J: TRBJ1-5
D: TRBD1
size: .
CDR3: ATSRGYGQGVQPQH

V: TRBV10-3
J: TRBJ2-1
D: TRBD2
size: .
CDR3: AISDRKGGRGASSYNEQF

V: TRBV14
J: TRBJ1-5
D: TRBD1
size: .
CDR3: ASSQDGRGRREPQH